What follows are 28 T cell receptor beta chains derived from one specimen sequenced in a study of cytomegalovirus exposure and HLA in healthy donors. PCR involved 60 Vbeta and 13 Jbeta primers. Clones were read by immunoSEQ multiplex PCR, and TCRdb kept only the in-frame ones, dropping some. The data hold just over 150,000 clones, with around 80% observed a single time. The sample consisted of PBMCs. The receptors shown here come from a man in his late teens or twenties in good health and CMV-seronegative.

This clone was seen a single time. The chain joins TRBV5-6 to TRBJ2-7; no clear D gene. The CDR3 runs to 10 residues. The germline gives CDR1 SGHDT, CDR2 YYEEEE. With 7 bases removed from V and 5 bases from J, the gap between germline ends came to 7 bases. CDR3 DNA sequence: TGTGCCAGCGGGCTCCACGAGCAGTACTTC. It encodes CASGLHEQYF.

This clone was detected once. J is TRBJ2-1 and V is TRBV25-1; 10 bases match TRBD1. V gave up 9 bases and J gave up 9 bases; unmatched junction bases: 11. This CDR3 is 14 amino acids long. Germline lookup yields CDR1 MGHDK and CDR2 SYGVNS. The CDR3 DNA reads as TGTGCCAGTAAGGGACAGGGGCGATTGGGTGAGCAGTTCTTC. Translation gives CASKGQGRLGEQFF.

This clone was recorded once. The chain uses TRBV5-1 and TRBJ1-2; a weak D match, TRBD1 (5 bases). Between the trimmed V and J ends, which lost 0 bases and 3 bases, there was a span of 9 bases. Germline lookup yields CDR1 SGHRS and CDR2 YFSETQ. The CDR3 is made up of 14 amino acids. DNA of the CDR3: TGCGCCAGCAGCTTGGGCCAGGGATACTATGGCTACACCTTC. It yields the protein CASSLGQGYYGYTF.

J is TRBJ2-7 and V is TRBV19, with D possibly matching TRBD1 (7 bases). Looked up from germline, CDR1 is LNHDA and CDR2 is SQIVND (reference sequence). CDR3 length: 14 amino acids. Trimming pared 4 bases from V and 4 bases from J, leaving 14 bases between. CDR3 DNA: TGTGCCAGTAGTAACCGACAGGGAGGATACGAGCAGTACTTC. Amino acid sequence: CASSNRQGGYEQYF.

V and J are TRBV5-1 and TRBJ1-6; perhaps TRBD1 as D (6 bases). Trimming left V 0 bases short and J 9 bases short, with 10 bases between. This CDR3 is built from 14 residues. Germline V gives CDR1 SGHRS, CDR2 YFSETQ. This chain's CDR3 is CASSLAGVGSPLHF. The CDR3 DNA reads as TGCGCCAGCAGCTTGGCAGGGGTCGGTTCACCCCTCCACTTT.

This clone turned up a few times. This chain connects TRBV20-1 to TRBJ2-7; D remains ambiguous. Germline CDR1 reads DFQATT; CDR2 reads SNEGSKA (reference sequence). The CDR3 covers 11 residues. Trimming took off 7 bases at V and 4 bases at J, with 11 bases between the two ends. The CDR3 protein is CSGRAGYEQYF. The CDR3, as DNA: TGCAGTGGTAGGGCAGGATACGAGCAGTACTTC.

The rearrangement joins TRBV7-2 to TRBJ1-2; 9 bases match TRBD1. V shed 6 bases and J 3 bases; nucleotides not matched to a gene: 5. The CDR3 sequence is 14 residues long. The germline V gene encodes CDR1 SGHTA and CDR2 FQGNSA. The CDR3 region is CASSFTGGDYGYTF. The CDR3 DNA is TGTGCCAGCAGTTTCACAGGGGGCGACTATGGCTACACCTTC.

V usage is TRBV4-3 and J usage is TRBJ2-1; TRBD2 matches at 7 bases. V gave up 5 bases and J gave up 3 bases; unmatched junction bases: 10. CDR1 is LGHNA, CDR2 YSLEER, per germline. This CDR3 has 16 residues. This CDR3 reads CASSGAAGVSYNEQFF. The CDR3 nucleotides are TGCGCCAGCAGCGGGGCGGCGGGAGTAAGCTACAATGAGCAGTTCTTC.

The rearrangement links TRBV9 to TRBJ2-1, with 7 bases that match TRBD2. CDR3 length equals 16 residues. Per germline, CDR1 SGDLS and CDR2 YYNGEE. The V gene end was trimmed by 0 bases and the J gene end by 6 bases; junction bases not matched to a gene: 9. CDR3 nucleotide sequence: TGTGCCAGCAGCGTAGGAGGGAGGGCAGGGAGCAATGAGCAGTTCTTC. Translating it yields CASSVGGRAGSNEQFF.

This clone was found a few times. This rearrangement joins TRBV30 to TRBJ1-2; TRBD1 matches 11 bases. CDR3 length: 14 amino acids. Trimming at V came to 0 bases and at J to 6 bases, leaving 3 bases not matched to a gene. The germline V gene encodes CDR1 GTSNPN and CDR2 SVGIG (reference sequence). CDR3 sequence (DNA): TGTGCCTGGAGTGTAGGACAGGGGGCGAATGGCTACACCTTC. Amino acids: CAWSVGQGANGYTF.

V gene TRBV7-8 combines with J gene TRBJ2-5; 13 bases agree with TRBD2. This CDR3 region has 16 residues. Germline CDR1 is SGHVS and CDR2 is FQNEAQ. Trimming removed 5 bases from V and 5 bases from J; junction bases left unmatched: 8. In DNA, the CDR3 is TGTGCCAGCAGCCTCTGGACTAGCGGGAGTAGGGAGACCCAGTACTTC. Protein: CASSLWTSGSRETQYF.

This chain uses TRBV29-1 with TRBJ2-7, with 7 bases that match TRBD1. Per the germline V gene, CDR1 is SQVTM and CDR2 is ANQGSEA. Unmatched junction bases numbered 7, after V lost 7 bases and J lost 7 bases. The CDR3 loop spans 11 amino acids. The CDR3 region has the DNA TGCAGCGCTTCGACAGGGAGAGAGCAGTACTTC. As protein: CSASTGREQYF.

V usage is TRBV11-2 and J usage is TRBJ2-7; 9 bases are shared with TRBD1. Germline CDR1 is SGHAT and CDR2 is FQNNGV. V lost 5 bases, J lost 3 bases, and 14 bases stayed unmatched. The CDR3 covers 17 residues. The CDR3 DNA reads TGTGCCAGCAGCCCCGGTCGTAGGGACAGGGAAAACTACGAGCAGTACTTC. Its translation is CASSPGRRDRENYEQYF.

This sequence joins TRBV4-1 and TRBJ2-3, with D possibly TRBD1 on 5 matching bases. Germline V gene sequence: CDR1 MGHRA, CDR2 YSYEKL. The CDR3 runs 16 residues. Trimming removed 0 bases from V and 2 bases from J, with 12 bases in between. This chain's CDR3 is CASSQDGGRATDTQYF. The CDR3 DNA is TGCGCCAGCAGCCAAGATGGCGGCAGGGCCACAGATACGCAGTATTTT.

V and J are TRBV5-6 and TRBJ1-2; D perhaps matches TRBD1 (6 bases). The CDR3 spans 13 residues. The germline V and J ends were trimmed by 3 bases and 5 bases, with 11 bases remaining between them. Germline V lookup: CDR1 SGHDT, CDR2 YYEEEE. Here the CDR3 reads CASSSGGSYGYTF. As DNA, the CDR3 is TGTGCCAGCAGCTCTGGGGGCTCTTATGGCTACACCTTC.

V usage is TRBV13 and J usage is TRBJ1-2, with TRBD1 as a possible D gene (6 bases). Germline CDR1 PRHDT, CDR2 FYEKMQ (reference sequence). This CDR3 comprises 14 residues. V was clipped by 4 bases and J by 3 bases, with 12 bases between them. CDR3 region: CASSSQGGDYGYTF. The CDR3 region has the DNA TGTGCCAGCAGCTCACAGGGTGGGGACTATGGCTACACCTTC.

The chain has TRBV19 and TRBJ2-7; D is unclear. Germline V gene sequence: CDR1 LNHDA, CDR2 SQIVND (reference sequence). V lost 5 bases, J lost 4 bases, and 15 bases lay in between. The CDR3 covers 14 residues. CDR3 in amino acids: CASSPSGGSYEQYF. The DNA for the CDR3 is TGTGCCAGTAGTCCTTCTGGTGGCTCGTACGAGCAGTACTTC.

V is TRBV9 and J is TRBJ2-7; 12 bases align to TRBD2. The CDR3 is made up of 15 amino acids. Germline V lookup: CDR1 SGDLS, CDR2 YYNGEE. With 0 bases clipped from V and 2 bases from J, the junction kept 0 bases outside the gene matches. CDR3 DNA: TGTGCCAGCAGCGTAGGGACTAGCGGGACCTACGAGCAGTACTTC. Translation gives CASSVGTSGTYEQYF. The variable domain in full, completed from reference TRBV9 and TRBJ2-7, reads DSGVTQTPKHLITATGQRVTLRCSPRSGDLSVYWYQQSLDQGLQFLIQYYNGEERAKGNILERFSAQQFPDLHSELNLSSLELGDSALYFCASSVGTSGTYEQYFGPGTRLTVT.

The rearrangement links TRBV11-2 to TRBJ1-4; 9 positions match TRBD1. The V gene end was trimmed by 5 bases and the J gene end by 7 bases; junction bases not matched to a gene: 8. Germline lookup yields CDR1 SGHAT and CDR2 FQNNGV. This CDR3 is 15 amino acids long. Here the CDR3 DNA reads TGTGCCAGCAGCCCAACAGGGGGCGGTCGTGAAAAACTGTTTTTT. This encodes CASSPTGGGREKLFF.

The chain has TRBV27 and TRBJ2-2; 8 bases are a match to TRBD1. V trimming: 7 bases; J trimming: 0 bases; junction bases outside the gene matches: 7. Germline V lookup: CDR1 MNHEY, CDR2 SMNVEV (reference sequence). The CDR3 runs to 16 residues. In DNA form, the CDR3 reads TGTGCCAGCACGTCGAGGGACAGGCCGAACACCGGGGAGCTGTTTTTT. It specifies CASTSRDRPNTGELFF.

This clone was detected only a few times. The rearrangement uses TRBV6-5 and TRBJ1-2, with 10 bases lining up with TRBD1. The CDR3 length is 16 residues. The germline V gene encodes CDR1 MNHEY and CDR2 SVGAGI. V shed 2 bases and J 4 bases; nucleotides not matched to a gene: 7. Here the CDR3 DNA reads TGTGCCAGCAGTTACCTAGGACAGGGGGATGGCTATGGCTACACCTTC. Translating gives CASSYLGQGDGYGYTF.

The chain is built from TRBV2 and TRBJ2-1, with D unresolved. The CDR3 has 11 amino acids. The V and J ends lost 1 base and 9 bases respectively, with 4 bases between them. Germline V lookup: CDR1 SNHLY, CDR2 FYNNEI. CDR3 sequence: CASSEGGEQFF. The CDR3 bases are TGTGCCAGCAGTGAAGGCGGTGAGCAGTTCTTC.

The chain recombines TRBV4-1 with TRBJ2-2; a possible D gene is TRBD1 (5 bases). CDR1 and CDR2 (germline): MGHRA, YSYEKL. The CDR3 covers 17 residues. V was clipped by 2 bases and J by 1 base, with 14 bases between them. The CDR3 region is CASSQNRFNMNTGELFF. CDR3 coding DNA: TGCGCCAGCAGCCAAAACAGGTTTAATATGAACACCGGGGAGCTGTTTTTT.

CDR3 sequence (DNA): TGCGCCAGCAGCCAAGAACGGGGTGAGACCTACGAGCAGTACTTC. Protein: CASSQERGETYEQYF. This chain joins TRBV4-1 and TRBJ2-7, with a weak D call TRBD2 (5 bases). The CDR3 is 15 residues long. Trimming shortened V by 0 bases and J by 2 bases, and 11 bases separated the two germline ends. Germline V CDR1 and CDR2: MGHRA, YSYEKL.

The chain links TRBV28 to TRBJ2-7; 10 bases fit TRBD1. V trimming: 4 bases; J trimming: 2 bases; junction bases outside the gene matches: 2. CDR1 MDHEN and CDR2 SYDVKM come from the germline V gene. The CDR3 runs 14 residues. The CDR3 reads CASSWTGGTYEQYF. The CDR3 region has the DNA TGTGCCAGCAGTTGGACAGGGGGTACCTACGAGCAGTACTTC.

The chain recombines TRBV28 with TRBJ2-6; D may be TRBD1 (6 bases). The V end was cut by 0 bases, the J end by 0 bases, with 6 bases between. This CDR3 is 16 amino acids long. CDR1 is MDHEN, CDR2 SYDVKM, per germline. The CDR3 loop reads CASSLWDSSGANVLTF. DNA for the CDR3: TGTGCCAGCAGTTTATGGGACAGCTCTGGGGCCAACGTCCTGACTTTC.

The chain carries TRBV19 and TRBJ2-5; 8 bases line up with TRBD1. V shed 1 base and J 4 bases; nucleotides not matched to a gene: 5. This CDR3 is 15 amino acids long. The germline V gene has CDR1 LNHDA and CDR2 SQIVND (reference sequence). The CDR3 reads CASSIGRGRGETQYF. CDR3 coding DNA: TGTGCCAGTAGTATAGGCAGGGGGCGAGGAGAGACCCAGTACTTC. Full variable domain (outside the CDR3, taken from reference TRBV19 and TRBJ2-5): DGGITQSPKYLFRKEGQNVTLSCEQNLNHDAMYWYRQDPGQGLRLIYYSQIVNDFQKGDIAEGYSVSREKKESFPLTVTSAQKNPTAFYLCASSIGRGRGETQYFGPGTRLLVL.

The CDR3: CASSLGGRAYEQYF. The CDR3 region has the DNA TGTGCCAGCAGCTTAGGAGGAAGAGCTTACGAGCAGTACTTC. The chain has TRBV7-9 and TRBJ2-7; D is uncertain. The CDR3 length is 14 residues. CDR1 and CDR2 (germline): SEHNR, FQNEAQ (reference sequence). Trimming left V 1 base short and J 4 bases short, with 11 bases between.